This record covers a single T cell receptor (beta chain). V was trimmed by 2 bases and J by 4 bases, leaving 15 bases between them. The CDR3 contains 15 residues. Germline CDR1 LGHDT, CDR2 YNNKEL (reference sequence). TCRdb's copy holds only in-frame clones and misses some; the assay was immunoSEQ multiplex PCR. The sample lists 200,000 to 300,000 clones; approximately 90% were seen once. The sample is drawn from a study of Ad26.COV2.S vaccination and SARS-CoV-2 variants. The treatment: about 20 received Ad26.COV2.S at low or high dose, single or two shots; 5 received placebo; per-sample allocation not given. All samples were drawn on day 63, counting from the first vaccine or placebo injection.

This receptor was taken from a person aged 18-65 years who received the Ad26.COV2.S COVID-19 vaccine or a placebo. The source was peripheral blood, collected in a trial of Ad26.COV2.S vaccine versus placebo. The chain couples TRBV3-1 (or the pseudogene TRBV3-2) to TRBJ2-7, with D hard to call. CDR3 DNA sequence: TGTGCCAGCAGCCAATCTTTCTGGGATCGGTACGAGCAGTACTTC. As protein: CASSQSFWDRYEQYF.